The 2 T cell receptor beta chains below were found in one sample sequenced in a study of cytomegalovirus exposure and HLA in healthy donors. Assay: immunoSEQ multiplex PCR; the TCRdb copy retains only in-frame clones and omits some. The table includes approximately 230,000 clones, 87% detected once. Sequenced sample: PBMCs. These receptor sequences come from a man younger than 35 in good health and CMV-seropositive.

The chain recombines TRBV18 with TRBJ1-5; D gene unclear. There are 13 residues in the CDR3. Deletions cut 3 bases from V and 6 bases from J, with 9 bases between. Germline V gene sequence: CDR1 KGHSH, CDR2 LQKENI. The CDR3: CASSPDLSQPQHF. The CDR3 coding sequence is TGTGCCAGCTCACCGGACCTCAGTCAGCCCCAGCATTTT.

The count of this clone is one. The V and J genes are TRBV10-2 and TRBJ2-7, with 12 bases identical to TRBD1. This CDR3 has 15 residues. Germline-derived CDR1 and CDR2 are WSHSY and SAAADI. Trimming removed 7 bases from V and 2 bases from J; junction bases left unmatched: 6. As DNA, the CDR3 is TGCGCCAGCATCAAGCGGGACAGGGGGCCCTACGAGCAGTACTTC. This encodes CASIKRDRGPYEQYF.